This is a list of T cell receptor beta chains from one sample in a study of CD8 T cells in ankylosing spondylitis. TCRdb reanalysed the 5' RACE reads using MiXCR and keeps one entry per CDR3 protein. The data contain tens of thousands of distinct CDR3 sequences, 6.5% to 9% of them singletons. Sequenced sample: blood, either unsorted or a sorted T cell fraction (not recorded which). The receptor source for this set is a male donor with ankylosing spondylitis or in good health (not recorded which). Both conserved end residues are trimmed from each CDR3. Fields, in order: V gene, clone size, J gene, CDR3 protein. Part of the rows lack a size; the others show once, few, many or a class for expanded clones.

>TRBV11-3|-|TRBJ2-3
ASCGRTSGDFTDTQY
>TRBV29-1|medium-sized|TRBJ2-7
SVSIMYEQY
>TRBV5-1|many|TRBJ1-6
ASSPGQGGAPLH
>TRBV7-3|many|TRBJ2-2
ASGGGRSLMSTGELF
>TRBV15|many|TRBJ1-6
ATSRQPGQGHSPLH
>TRBV7-2|-|TRBJ2-1
ASSSTTTLLNEQF
>TRBV27|few|TRBJ1-2
ASRRDSNYGYT
>TRBV2|few|TRBJ2-1
ASSEGGTYNEQF
>TRBV3-1|many|TRBJ2-3
ASSQAQREVDTQY
>TRBV18|many|TRBJ1-1
ASSPQVEAF
>TRBV4-1|many|TRBJ2-6
ASSQVQILGRRLTSGANVLT
>TRBV11-2|few|TRBJ1-2
ASSPSPMEGYT
>TRBV10-3|many|TRBJ2-3
AISATGGGDTQY
>TRBV6-2/TRBV6-3|few|TRBJ1-5
ASSSLSYQPQH
>TRBV9|many|TRBJ2-7
ASSVSSGISYEQY
>TRBV12-3/TRBV12-4|many|TRBJ1-2
ASSPGDRANYGYT
>TRBV7-3|-|TRBJ2-3
ASRQTGPTDTQY
>TRBV28|many|TRBJ2-3
ASSSTWTSGRTDTQY
>TRBV7-9|few|TRBJ2-2
ASSLFSGDGELF
>TRBV18|many|TRBJ2-1
ASSPRTSGSSYNEQF
>TRBV5-5|-|TRBJ2-7
ASSSGQGKYEQY
>TRBV7-8|many|TRBJ2-1
ASSLTGFSYNEQF